These 20 T cell receptor beta chains were sequenced from one sample in a study of blood T cell repertoires in COVID-19. The data were produced by immunoSEQ multiplex PCR, yet TCRdb's version contains in-frame clones alone and is incomplete. The sample has 250,000 or so clones; about 87% are singletons. Sequencing was performed on peripheral blood. Receptors were obtained from a woman in her seventies with active or convalescent COVID-19.

This chain uses TRBV19 with TRBJ1-5, with 7 bases that match TRBD1. The CDR3 spans 14 residues. In germline, CDR1 is LNHDA, CDR2 SQIVND (reference sequence). Losses at the gene ends were 4 bases for V and 4 bases for J; bases not matched to a gene: 4. CDR3: CASSRQGENQPQHF. The CDR3 nucleotides read TGTGCCAGTAGTAGACAGGGTGAGAATCAGCCCCAGCATTTT.

This sequence joins TRBV14 and TRBJ1-1; possible D gene TRBD1, 6 bases. V was shortened by 4 bases and J by 1 base, with 16 bases between the two germline ends. Germline V gene sequence: CDR1 SGHDN, CDR2 FVKESK. This CDR3 has 16 residues. CDR3 bases: TGTGCCAGCAGCCCCCGTACCGGGACAAGGAACACTGAAGCTTTCTTT. Amino acid sequence: CASSPRTGTRNTEAFF.

This chain uses TRBV4-2 with TRBJ2-2; 9 bases fit TRBD2. Germline V gene data show CDR1 as LGHNA and CDR2 as YNFKEQ. Losses at the gene ends were 4 bases for V and 6 bases for J; bases not matched to a gene: 6. The length of the CDR3 is 15 residues. The CDR3 DNA sequence: TGTGCCAGCAGCCCTCTCGGACTAGCGTCCGGGGAGCTGTTTTTT. Residues: CASSPLGLASGELFF.

The CDR3 nucleotides are TGTGCCAGCGGATCGACAGGGACTACTGAAGCTTTCTTT. This encodes CASGSTGTTEAFF. J is TRBJ1-1 and V is TRBV6-5; 7 nucleotides line up with TRBD1. J was trimmed by 5 bases and V by 8 bases; bases with no gene match: 8. The CDR3 is 13 residues long. Germline CDR1 is MNHEY and CDR2 is SVGAGI.

The CDR3 bases are TGTGCCACCCGATTGAGGCCGAGCTCCTATAATTCACCCCTCCACTTT. It yields the protein CATRLRPSSYNSPLHF. The V gene is TRBV27, the J gene TRBJ1-6; D not resolved. Germline V gene lookup returns CDR1 MNHEY and CDR2 SMNVEV (reference sequence). V dropped 10 bases and J dropped 0 bases, with 16 bases sitting between them. The length of the CDR3 is 16 residues.

This chain joins TRBV19 and TRBJ1-6; 7 bases align to TRBD1. This CDR3 comprises 16 residues. CDR1 LNHDA and CDR2 SQIVND come from the germline V gene (reference sequence). The J segment lost 10 bases and the V segment lost 5 bases, leaving 14 bases of the junction unmatched. The CDR3 region has the DNA TGTGCCAGTAGTCCCGGGACAGAAGTGGTAGAATCACCCCTCCACTTT. Amino acid sequence: CASSPGTEVVESPLHF.

The CDR3 DNA reads as TGCGCCAGCAGCGCCCCCCAGGGGCCATACGAGCAGTACTTC. This gives the protein CASSAPQGPYEQYF. The chain has TRBV5-1 and TRBJ2-7, with D tentatively TRBD1 (6 bases). CDR3 length: 14 amino acids. V gave up 4 bases and J gave up 4 bases, with 15 bases separating them. The V gene's germline CDR1 is SGHRS and CDR2 YFSETQ.

This clone has just a few counts. This chain connects TRBV19 to TRBJ1-5; the match to TRBD1 covers 10 bases. CDR1 LNHDA and CDR2 SQIVND come from the germline V gene (reference sequence). V lost 7 bases to trimming and J lost 2 bases; unmatched junction nucleotides: 20. This CDR3 is 20 amino acids long. The CDR3 here is CASNIAGTGVSTEGNQPQHF. CDR3 DNA: TGTGCCAGTAATATTGCCGGGACAGGGGTATCGACGGAGGGCAATCAGCCCCAGCATTTT.

The chain carries TRBV5-1 and TRBJ2-1, with 7 positions matching TRBD1. Germline V lookup: CDR1 SGHRS, CDR2 YFSETQ. The CDR3 contains 16 residues. J was trimmed by 8 bases and V by 4 bases; bases with no gene match: 15. The CDR3 reads CASSPWPGQMVDEQFF. The CDR3 region has the DNA TGCGCCAGCAGCCCCTGGCCGGGACAGATGGTGGATGAGCAGTTCTTC.

The CDR3 here is CASSLARASSYNEQFF. Written as DNA, the CDR3 is TGTGCCAGCAGCTTAGCCAGGGCGAGCTCCTACAATGAGCAGTTCTTC. J is TRBJ2-1 and V is TRBV13; D is possibly TRBD1 (5 bases). The CDR3 length is 16 residues. The V end was cut by 1 base, the J end by 0 bases, with 10 bases between. CDR1 PRHDT and CDR2 FYEKMQ come from the germline V gene (reference sequence).

The chain has TRBV11-2 and TRBJ1-3; no clear D gene. The germline V and J ends were trimmed by 2 bases and 0 bases, with 8 bases remaining between them. The CDR3 spans 15 residues. Germline CDR1 and CDR2: SGHAT and FQNNGV. CDR3 DNA sequence: TGTGCCAGCAGCTTAAGAGGGTACTCTGGAAACACCATATATTTT. It codes for CASSLRGYSGNTIYF. Supplemented by reference TRBV11-2 and TRBJ1-3, the full variable domain reads EAGVAQSPRYKIIEKRQSVAFWCNPISGHATLYWYQQILGQGPKLLIQFQNNGVVDDSQLPKDRFSAERLKGVDSTLKIQPAKLEDSAVYLCASSLRGYSGNTIYFGEGSWLTVV.

This sequence joins TRBV28 and TRBJ1-2; tentative D call: TRBD1 (6 bases). Trimming removed 7 bases at V and 2 bases at J, with 17 bases between. Germline CDR1 reads MDHEN; CDR2 reads SYDVKM. The CDR3 runs to 15 residues. The CDR3 here is CASTSPGTRNYGYTF. CDR3 coding DNA: TGTGCCAGCACCTCGCCCGGGACAAGGAACTATGGCTACACCTTC.

This clone showed up just a few times. The chain recombines TRBV19 with TRBJ2-7, with TRBD2 as a possible D gene (7 bases). Germline V gene sequence: CDR1 LNHDA, CDR2 SQIVND (reference sequence). This CDR3 is built from 15 residues. V gave up 6 bases and J gave up 1 base, with 16 bases separating them. The CDR3 loop is CASSDTGRVSYEQYF. The CDR3 DNA sequence: TGTGCCAGTAGCGATACAGGGAGGGTGTCCTACGAGCAGTACTTC.

The genes are TRBV14 and TRBJ2-7; D uncertain. The germline gives CDR1 SGHDN, CDR2 FVKESK. This CDR3 region has 11 residues. V was shortened by 2 bases and J by 7 bases, with 6 bases between the two germline ends. The CDR3: CASSQLGEQYF. CDR3 coding DNA: TGTGCCAGCAGCCAACTCGGGGAGCAGTACTTC.

This chain connects TRBV11-3 to TRBJ2-2; no reliable D call. Trimming took 0 bases from V and 4 from J, leaving 3 bases between them. The CDR3 runs to 13 residues. Germline V gene sequence: CDR1 SGHNT, CDR2 YENEEA. CDR3 sequence reads: CASSLDSTGELFF. DNA for the CDR3: TGTGCCAGCAGCTTAGATAGCACCGGGGAGCTGTTTTTT. Variable domain in full (rest from reference TRBV11-3 and TRBJ2-2): EAGVVQSPRYKIIEKKQPVAFWCNPISGHNTLYWYLQNLGQGPELLIRYENEEAVDDSQLPKDRFSAERLKGVDSTLKIQPAELGDSAVYLCASSLDSTGELFFGEGSRLTVL.

For this clone: The same CDR3 arises from other DNA sequences in this sample as well. The chain has TRBV27 and TRBJ1-5; D is undetermined. The CDR3 length is 12 residues. Trimming took off 3 bases at V and 3 bases at J, with 3 bases between the two ends. Germline V gene sequence: CDR1 MNHEY, CDR2 SMNVEV (reference sequence). DNA of the CDR3: TGTGCCAGCAGTTTCCACAATCAGCCCCAGCATTTT. Protein product: CASSFHNQPQHF.

The chain joins TRBV2 to TRBJ2-3; possible D gene TRBD2, 7 bases. V was clipped by 9 bases and J by 2 bases, with 15 bases between them. Germline CDR1 is SNHLY and CDR2 is FYNNEI. There are 14 residues in the CDR3. CDR3 protein: CASSRGPYTDTQYF. As DNA, the CDR3 is TGTGCCAGTTCGCGGGGGCCCTACACAGATACGCAGTATTTT. Looking up the rest from reference TRBV2 and TRBJ2-3 gives the full variable domain: EPEVTQTPSHQVTQMGQEVILRCVPISNHLYFYWYRQILGQKVEFLVSFYNNEISEKSEIFDDQFSVERPDGSNFTLKIRSTKLEDSAMYFCASSRGPYTDTQYFGPGTRLTVL.

This chain links TRBV10-3 with TRBJ2-7, with a possible D match to TRBD2 (5 bases). Trimming left V 3 bases short and J 5 bases short, with 8 bases between. There are 12 residues in the CDR3. Germline CDR1 and CDR2: ENHRY and SYGVKD. In DNA, the CDR3 is TGTGCCATCAGTGACCGGGGAGACGAGCAGTACTTC. Its protein product is CAISDRGDEQYF.

J is TRBJ2-3 and V is TRBV2, with TRBD1 identical over 10 bases. Trimming removed 6 bases from V and 2 bases from J; junction bases left unmatched: 5. Germline values: CDR1 SNHLY, CDR2 FYNNEI. The CDR3 extends over 15 amino acids. The CDR3 coding sequence is TGTGCCAGCAGGGCGGGGACAGGGGCCACAGATACGCAGTATTTT. Its protein is CASRAGTGATDTQYF.

The gene calls are TRBV7-8 and TRBJ2-1, with 8 bases lining up with TRBD2. The germline CDR1 and CDR2 sequences are SGHVS and FQNEAQ. V gave up 5 bases and J gave up 0 bases; unmatched junction bases: 3. This CDR3 has 15 amino acids. CDR3 sequence: CASSPRGDSYNEQFF. CDR3 nucleotide sequence: TGTGCCAGCAGCCCGCGGGGGGACTCCTACAATGAGCAGTTCTTC.